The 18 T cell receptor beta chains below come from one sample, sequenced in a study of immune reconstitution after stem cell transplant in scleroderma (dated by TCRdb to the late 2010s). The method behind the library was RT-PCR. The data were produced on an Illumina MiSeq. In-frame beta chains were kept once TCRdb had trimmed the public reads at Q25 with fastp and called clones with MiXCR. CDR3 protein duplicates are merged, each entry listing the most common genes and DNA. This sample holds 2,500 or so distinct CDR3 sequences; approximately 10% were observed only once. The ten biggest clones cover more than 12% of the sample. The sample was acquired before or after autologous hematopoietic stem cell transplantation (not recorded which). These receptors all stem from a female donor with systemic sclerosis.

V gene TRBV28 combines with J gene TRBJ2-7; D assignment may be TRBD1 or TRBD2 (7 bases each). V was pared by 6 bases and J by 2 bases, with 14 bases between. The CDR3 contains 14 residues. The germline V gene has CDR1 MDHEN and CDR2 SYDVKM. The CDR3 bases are TGTGCCAGCAGGCATCAGGGGGGGGCCTACGAGCAGTACTTC. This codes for CASRHQGGAYEQYF.

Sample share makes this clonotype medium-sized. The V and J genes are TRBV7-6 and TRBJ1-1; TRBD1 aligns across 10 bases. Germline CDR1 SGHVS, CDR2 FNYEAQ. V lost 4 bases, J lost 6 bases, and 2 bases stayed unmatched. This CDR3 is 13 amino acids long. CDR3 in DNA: TGTGCCAGCAGCTGGGACAGGGGCGCTGAAGCTTTCTTT. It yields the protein CASSWDRGAEAFF.

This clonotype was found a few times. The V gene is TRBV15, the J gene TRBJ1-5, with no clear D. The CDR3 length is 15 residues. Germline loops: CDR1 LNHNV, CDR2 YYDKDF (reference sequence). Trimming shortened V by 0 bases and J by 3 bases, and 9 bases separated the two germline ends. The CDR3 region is CATSRETSANQPQHF. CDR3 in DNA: TGTGCCACCAGCAGAGAGACCAGTGCCAATCAGCCCCAGCATTTT.

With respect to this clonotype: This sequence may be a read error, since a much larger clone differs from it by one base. The CDR3 DNA follows: TGTGCCAACAGCTTTTGGGGCTCCTATAATTCACCCCTCCACTTT. Protein product: CANSFWGSYNSPLHF. The chain recombines TRBV7-2 with TRBJ1-6, with D unclear. This CDR3 is built from 15 residues. Germline values: CDR1 SGHTA, CDR2 FQGNSA.

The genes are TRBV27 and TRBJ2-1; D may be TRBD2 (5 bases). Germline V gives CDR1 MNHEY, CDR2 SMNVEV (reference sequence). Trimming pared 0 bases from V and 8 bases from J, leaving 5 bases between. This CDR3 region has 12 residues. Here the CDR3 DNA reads TGTGCCAGCAGTTTATCGAGGGATGAGCAGTTCTTC. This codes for CASSLSRDEQFF.

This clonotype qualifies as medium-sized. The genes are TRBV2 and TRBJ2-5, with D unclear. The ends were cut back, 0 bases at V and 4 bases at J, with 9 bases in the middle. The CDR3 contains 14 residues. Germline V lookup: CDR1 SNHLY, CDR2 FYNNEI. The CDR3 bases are TGTGCCAGCAGTGAAGCGCCTGGAGTAGAGACCCAGTACTTC. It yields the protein CASSEAPGVETQYF.

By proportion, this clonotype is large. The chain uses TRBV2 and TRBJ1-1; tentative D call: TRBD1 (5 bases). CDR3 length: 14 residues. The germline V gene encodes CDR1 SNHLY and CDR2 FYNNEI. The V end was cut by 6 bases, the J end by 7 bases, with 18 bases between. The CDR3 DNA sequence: TGTGCCAGCAGCGCTTTTCAGGGCGGTGATGAAGCTTTCTTT. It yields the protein CASSAFQGGDEAFF.

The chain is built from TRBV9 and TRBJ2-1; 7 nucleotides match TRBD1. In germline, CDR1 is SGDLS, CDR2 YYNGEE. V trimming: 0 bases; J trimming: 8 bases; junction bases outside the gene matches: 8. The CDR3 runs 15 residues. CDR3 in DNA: TGTGCCAGCAGCGTAGAAGGCAAGGGGGCTGATGAGCAGTTCTTC. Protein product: CASSVEGKGADEQFF.

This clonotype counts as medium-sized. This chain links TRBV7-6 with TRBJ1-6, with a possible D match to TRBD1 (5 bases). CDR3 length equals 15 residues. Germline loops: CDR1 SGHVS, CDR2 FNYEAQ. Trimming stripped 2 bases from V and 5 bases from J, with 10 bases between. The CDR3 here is CASSLIDRNNSPLHF. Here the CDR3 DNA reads TGTGCCAGCAGCTTAATAGACAGAAATAATTCACCCCTCCACTTT.

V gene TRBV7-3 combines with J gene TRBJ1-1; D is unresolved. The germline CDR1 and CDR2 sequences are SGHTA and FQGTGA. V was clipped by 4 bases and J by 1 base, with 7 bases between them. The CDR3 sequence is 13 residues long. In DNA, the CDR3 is TGTGCCAGCAGCTCCTACAGGAACACTGAAGCTTTCTTT. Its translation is CASSSYRNTEAFF.

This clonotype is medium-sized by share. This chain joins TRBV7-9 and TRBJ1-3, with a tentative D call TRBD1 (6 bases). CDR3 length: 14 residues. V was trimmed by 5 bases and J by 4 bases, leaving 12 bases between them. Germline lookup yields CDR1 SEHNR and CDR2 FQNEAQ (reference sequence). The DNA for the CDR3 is TGTGCCAGCAGCACCCCCGGGACAGGAAACACCATATATTTT. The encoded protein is CASSTPGTGNTIYF.

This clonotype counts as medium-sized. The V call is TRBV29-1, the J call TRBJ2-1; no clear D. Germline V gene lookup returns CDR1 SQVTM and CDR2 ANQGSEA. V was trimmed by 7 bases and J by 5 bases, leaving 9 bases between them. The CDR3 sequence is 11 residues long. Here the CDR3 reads CSAPFNNEQFF. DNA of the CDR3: TGCAGCGCCCCCTTTAACAATGAGCAGTTCTTC.

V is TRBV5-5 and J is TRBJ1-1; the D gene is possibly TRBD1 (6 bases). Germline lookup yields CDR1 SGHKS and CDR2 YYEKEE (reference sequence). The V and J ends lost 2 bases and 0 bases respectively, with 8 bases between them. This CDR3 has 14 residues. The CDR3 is CASSFWDMNTEAFF. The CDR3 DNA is TGTGCCAGCAGCTTTTGGGACATGAACACTGAAGCTTTCTTT. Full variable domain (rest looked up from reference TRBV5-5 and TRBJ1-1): DAGVTQSPTHLIKTRGQQVTLRCSPISGHKSVSWYQQVLGQGPQFIFQYYEKEERGRGNFPDRFSARQFPNYSSELNVNALLLGDSALYLCASSFWDMNTEAFFGQGTRLTVV.

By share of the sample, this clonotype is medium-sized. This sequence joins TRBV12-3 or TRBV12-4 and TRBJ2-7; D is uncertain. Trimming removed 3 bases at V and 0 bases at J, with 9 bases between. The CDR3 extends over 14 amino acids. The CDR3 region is CASSLQGLSYEQYF. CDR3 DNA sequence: TGTGCCAGCAGTTTGCAAGGGCTCTCCTACGAGCAGTACTTC.

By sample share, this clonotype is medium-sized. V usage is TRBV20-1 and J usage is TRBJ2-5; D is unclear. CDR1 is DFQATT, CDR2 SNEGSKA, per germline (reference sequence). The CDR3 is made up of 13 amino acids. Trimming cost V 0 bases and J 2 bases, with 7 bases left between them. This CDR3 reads CSARDRVQETQYF. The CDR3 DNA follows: TGCAGTGCTAGAGATCGGGTTCAAGAGACCCAGTACTTC.

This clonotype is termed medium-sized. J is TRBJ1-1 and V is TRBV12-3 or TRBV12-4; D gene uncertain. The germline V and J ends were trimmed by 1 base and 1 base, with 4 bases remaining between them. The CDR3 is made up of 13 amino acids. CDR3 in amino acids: CASSLGKNTEAFF. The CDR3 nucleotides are TGTGCCAGCAGTTTAGGGAAGAACACTGAAGCTTTCTTT.

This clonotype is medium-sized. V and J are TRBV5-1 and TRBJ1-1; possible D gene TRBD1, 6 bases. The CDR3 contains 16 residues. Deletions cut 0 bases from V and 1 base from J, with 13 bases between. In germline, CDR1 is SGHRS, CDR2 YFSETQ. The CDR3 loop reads CASSLGQVGGNTEAFF. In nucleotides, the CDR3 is TGCGCCAGCAGCTTGGGACAGGTTGGTGGGAACACTGAAGCTTTCTTT.

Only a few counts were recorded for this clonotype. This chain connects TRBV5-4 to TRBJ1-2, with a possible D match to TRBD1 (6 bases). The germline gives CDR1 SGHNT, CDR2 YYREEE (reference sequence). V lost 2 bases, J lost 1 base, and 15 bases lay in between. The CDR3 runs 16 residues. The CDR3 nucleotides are TGTGCCAGCAGCTTTTGGAACTTCAGGGGTAACTATGGCTACACCTTC. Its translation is CASSFWNFRGNYGYTF.